This T cell receptor (beta chain) appears in the sequencing data of a study of blood T cell repertoires in COVID-19. Whole-study context: COVID-19 samples from acute and convalescent phases originated in the United States, Italy and Spain. PBMCs, B-cell-depleted T cells, or T cells provided the cDNA or gDNA that made up the material.

Original methodology: Scientists estimated how many nucleated cells there were by amplifying reference gene primers. The repertoire was sequenced with immunoSEQ multiplex PCR; TCRdb's copy has only in-frame clones and lacks some. V and J calls and clone size are given by that table; D and trimming were obtained from the DNA. This table has about 300,000 clones, about nine tenths appearing once. V was cut by 6 bases and J by 4 bases, with 9 bases left in between. The CDR3 is made up of 12 amino acids. The sequence was obtained from a woman aged 30 to 39 who had recovered from COVID-19. The sequenced material came from peripheral blood. The rearrangement links TRBV12-3 or TRBV12-4 to TRBJ2-5, with D possibly being TRBD2 (5 bases). CDR3 region: CASRTDSETQYF. The CDR3 nucleotides read TGTGCCAGCAGAACGGACTCAGAGACCCAGTACTTC.